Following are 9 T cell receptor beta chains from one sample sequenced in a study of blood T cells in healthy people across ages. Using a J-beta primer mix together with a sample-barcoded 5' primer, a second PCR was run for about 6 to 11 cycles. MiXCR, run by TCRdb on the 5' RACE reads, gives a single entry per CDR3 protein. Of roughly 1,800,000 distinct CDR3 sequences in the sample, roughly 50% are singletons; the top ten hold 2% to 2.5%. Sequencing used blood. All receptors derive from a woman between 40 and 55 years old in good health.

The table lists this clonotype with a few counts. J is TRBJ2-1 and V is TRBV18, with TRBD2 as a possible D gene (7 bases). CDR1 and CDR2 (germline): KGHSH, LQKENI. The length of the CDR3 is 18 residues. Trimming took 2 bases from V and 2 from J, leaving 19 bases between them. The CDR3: CASSPVESAGATYNEQFF. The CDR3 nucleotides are TGTGCCAGCTCACCAGTCGAGTCGGCGGGGGCCACCTACAATGAGCAGTTCTTC.

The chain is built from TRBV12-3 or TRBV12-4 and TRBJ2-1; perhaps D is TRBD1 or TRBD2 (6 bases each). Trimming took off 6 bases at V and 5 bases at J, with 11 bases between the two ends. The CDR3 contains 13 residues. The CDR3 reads CASRRRGDNEQFF. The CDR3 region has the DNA TGTGCCAGCAGAAGGAGGGGGGACAATGAGCAGTTCTTC.

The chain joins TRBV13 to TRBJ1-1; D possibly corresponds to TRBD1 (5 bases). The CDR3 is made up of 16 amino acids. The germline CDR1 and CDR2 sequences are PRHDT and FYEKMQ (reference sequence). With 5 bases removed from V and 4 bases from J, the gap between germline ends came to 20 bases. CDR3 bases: TGTGCCAGCAGCCATGAGCTTTGGGGCCCTAGCACTGAAGCTTTCTTT. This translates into CASSHELWGPSTEAFF.

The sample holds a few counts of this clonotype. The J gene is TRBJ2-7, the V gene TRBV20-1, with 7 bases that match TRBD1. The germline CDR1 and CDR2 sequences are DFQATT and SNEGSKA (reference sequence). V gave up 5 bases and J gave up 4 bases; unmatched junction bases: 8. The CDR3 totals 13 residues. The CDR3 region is CSASNPQGYEQYF. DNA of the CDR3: TGCAGTGCTTCGAATCCACAGGGGTACGAGCAGTACTTC.

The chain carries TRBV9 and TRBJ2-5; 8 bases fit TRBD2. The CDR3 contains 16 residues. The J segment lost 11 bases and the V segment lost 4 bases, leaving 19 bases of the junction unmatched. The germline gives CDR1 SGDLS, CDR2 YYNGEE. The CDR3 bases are TGTGCCAGCAGCCCCCCAGCGGGGGCTTTCTACAATAAGCAGTACTTC. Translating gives CASSPPAGAFYNKQYF.

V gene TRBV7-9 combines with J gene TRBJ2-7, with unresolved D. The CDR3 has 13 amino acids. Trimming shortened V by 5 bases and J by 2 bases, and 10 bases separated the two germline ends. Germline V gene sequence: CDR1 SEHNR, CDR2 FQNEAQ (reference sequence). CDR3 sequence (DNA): TGTGCCAGCAGCGTGAGTCAGACCTACGAGCAGTACTTC. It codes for CASSVSQTYEQYF.

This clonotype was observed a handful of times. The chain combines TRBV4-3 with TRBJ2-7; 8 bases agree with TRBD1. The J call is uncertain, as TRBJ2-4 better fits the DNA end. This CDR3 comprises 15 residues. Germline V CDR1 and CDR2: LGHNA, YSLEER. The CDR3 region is CASSQTTGVADIQYF. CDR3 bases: TGCGCCAGCAGCCAGACGACAGGGGTAGCGGACATTCAGTACTTC.

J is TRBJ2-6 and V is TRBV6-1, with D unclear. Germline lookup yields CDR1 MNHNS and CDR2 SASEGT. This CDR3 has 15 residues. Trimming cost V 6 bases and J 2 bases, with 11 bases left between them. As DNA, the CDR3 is TGTGCCAGCAGACCGACCCCCCCTGGGGCCAACGTCCTGACTTTC. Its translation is CASRPTPPGANVLTF.

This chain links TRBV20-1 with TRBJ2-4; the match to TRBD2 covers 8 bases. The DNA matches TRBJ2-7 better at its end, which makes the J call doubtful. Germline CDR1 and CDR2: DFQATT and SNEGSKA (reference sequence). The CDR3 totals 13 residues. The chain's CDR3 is CSARGPGGYEQYF. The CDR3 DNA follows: TGCAGTGCTAGGGGGCCGGGGGGGTACGAGCAGTACTTC.